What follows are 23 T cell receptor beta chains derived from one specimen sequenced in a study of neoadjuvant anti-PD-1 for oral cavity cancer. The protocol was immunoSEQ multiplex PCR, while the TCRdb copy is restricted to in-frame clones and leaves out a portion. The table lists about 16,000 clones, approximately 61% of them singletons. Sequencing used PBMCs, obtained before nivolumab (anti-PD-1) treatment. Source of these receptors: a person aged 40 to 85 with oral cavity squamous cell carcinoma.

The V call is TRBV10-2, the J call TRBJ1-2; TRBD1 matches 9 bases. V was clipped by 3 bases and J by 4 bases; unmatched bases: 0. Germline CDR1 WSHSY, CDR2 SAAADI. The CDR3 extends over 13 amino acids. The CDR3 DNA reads TGCGCCAGCAGTGAACAGGGGGCCTATGGCTACACCTTC. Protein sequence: CASSEQGAYGYTF.

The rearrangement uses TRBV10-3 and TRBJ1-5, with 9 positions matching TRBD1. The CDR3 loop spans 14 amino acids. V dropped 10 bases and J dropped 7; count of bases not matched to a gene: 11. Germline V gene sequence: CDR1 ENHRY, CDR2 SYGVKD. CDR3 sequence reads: CATAPQDRGQPQHF. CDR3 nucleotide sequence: TGTGCCACCGCTCCACAGGACAGGGGCCAGCCCCAGCATTTT.

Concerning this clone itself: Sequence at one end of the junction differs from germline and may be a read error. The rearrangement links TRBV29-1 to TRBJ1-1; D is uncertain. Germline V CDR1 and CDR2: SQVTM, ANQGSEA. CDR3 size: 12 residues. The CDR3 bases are TGCAGCGTCGAAGACACGAACACTGAAGCTTTCTTT. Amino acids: CSVEDTNTEAFF.

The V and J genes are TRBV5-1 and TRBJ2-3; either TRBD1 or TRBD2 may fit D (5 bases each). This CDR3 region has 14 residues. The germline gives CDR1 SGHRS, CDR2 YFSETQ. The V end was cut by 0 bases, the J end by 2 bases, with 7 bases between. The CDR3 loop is CASSLGDLTDTQYF. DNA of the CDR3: TGCGCCAGCAGCTTGGGGGACCTCACAGATACGCAGTATTTT.

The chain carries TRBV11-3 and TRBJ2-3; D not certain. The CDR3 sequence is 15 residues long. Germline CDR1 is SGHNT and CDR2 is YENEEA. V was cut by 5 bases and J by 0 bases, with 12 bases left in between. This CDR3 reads CASSMTSSSTDTQYF. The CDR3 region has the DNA TGTGCCAGCAGCATGACATCTTCTAGCACAGATACGCAGTATTTT.

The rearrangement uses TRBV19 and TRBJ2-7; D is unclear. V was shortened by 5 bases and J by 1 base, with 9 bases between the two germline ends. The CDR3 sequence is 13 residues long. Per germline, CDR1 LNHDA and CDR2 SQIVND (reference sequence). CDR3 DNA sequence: TGTGCCAGTAGTTTAGGTCTTTCCTACGAGCAGTACTTC. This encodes CASSLGLSYEQYF. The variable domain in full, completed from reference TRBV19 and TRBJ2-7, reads DGGITQSPKYLFRKEGQNVTLSCEQNLNHDAMYWYRQDPGQGLRLIYYSQIVNDFQKGDIAEGYSVSREKKESFPLTVTSAQKNPTAFYLCASSLGLSYEQYFGPGTRLTVT.

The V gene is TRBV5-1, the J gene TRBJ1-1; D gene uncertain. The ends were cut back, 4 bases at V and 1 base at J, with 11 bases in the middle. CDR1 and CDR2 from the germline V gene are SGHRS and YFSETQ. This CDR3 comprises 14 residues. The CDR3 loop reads CASSPEVSNTEAFF. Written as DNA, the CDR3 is TGCGCCAGCAGCCCCGAAGTATCGAACACTGAAGCTTTCTTT.

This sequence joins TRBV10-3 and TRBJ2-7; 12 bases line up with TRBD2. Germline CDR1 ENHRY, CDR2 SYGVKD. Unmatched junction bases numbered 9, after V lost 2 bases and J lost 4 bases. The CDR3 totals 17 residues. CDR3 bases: TGTGCCATCAGTGAGCACGTGACTAGCGGGAGTTGGTACGAGCAGTACTTC. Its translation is CAISEHVTSGSWYEQYF.

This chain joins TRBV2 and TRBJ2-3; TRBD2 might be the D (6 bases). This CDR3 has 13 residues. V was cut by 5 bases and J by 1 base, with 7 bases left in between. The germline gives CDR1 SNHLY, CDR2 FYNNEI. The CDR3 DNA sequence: TGTGCCAGCAGTACGGGGGGCACAGATACGCAGTATTTT. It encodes CASSTGGTDTQYF.

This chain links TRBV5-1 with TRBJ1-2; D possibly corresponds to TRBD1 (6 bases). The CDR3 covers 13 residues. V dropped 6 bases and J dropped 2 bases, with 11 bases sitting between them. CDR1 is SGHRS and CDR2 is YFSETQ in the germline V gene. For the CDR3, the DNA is TGCGCCAGCACCATGGGGGGCAACTATGGCTACACCTTC. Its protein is CASTMGGNYGYTF. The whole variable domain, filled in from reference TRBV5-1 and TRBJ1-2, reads KAGVTQTPRYLIKTRGQQVTLSCSPISGHRSVSWYQQTPGQGLQFLFEYFSETQRNKGNFPGRFSGRQFSNSRSEMNVSTLELGDSALYLCASTMGGNYGYTFGSGTRLTVV.

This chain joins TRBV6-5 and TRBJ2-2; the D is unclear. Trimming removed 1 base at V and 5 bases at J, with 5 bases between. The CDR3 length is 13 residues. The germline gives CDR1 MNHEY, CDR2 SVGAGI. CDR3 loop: CASSYLGTGELFF. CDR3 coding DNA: TGTGCCAGCAGTTACTTAGGGACCGGGGAGCTGTTTTTT.

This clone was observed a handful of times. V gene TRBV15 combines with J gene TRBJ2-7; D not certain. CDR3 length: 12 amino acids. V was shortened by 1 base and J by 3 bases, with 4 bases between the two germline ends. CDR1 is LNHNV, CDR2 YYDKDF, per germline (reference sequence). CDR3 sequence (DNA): TGTGCCACCAGCAGAGGGGGCTACGAGCAGTACTTC. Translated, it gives CATSRGGYEQYF. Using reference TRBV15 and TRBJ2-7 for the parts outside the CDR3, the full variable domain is DAMVIQNPRYQVTQFGKPVTLSCSQTLNHNVMYWYQQKSSQAPKLLFHYYDKDFNNEADTPDNFQSRRPNTSFCFLDIRSPGLGDTAMYLCATSRGGYEQYFGPGTRLTVT.

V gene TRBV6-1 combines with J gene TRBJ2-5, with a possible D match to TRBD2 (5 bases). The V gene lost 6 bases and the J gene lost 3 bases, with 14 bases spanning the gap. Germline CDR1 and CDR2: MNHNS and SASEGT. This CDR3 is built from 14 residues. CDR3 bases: TGTGCCAGCAGAAGCCTCGCCGGGAAAGAGACCCAGTACTTC. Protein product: CASRSLAGKETQYF.

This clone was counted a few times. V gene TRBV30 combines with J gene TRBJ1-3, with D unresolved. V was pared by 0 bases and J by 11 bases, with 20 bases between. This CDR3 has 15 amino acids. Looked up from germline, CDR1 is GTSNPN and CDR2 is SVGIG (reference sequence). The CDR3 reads CAWSVNGGKGIPIYF. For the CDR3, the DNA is TGTGCCTGGAGTGTAAACGGCGGCAAAGGGATCCCCATATATTTT.

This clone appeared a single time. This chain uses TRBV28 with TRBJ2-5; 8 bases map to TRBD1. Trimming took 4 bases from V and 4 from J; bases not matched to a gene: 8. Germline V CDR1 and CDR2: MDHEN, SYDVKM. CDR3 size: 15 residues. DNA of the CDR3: TGTGCCAGCAGTTCGTTGACAGGGGTGCGAGAGACCCAGTACTTC. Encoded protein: CASSSLTGVRETQYF. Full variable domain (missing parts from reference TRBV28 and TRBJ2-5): DVKVTQSSRYLVKRTGEKVFLECVQDMDHENMFWYRQDPGLGLRLIYFSYDVKMKEKGDIPEGYSVSREKKERFSLILESASTNQTSMYLCASSSLTGVRETQYFGPGTRLLVL.

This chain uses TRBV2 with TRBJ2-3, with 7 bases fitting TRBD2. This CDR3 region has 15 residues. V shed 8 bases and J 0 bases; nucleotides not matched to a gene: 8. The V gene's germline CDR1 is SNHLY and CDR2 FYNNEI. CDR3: CASLRLAASTDTQYF. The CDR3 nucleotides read TGTGCCAGCTTGAGGCTAGCGGCTAGCACAGATACGCAGTATTTT.

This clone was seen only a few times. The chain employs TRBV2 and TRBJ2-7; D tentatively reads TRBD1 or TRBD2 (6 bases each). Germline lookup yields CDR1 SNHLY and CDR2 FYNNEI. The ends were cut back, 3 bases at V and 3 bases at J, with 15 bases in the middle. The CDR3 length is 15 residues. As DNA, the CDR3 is TGTGCCAGCAGTGAGATTGTCGGGGGCAGCTACGAGCAGTACTTC. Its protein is CASSEIVGGSYEQYF.

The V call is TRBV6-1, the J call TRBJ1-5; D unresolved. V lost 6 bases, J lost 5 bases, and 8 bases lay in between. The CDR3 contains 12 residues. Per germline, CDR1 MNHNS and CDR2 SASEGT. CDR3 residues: CASRDGYQPQHF. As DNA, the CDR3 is TGTGCCAGCAGGGACGGGTATCAGCCCCAGCATTTT.

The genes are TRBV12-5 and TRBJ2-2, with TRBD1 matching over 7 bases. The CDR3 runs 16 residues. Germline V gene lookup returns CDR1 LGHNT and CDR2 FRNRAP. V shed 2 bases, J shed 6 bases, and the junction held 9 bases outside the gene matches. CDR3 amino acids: CASGLHRGGAAGELFF. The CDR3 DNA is TGTGCTAGTGGTTTGCATCGAGGGGGCGCCGCCGGGGAGCTGTTTTTT.

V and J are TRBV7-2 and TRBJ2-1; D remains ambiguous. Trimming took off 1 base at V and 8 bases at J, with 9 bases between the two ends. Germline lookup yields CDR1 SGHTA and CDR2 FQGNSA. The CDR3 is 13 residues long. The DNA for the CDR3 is TGTGCCAGCAGCTTAGACCCGGCGGATGAGCAGTTCTTC. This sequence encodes CASSLDPADEQFF.

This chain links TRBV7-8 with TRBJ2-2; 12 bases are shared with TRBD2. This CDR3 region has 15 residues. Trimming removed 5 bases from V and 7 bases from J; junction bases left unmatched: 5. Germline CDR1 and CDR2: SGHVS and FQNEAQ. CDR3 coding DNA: TGTGCCAGCAGCCGACTAGCGGGAGTCATCGGGGAGCTGTTTTTT. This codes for CASSRLAGVIGELFF.

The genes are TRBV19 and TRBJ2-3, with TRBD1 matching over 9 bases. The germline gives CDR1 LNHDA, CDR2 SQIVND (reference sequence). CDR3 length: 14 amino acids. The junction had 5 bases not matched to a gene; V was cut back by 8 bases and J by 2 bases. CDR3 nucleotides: TGTGCCAGTTCCGGGACAGGGAACACAGATACGCAGTATTTT. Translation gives CASSGTGNTDTQYF.

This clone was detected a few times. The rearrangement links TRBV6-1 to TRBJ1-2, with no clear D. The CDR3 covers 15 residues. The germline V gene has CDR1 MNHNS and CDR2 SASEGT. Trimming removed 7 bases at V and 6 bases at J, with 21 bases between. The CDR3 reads CASTADFGLLDGYTF. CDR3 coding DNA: TGTGCCAGCACCGCCGACTTCGGGTTATTGGATGGCTACACCTTC.